This T cell receptor beta chain is from a study of tumor-infiltrating lymphocytes in localized non-small cell lung cancer. Study in general: Tumor tissue and non-adjacent uninvolved lung came from each patient.

This clone has a handful of counts. Its antigen remains unidentified. The study, taken as a whole, reports: Tumors had more T cell infiltration than uninvolved lung, per TCRbeta sequencing and CD3 counts. Tumor T-cell fraction was not associated with recurrence-free survival. Different pieces of the same tissue went to different assays, confounding technical variation with intratumor heterogeneity.

The assay was immunoSEQ multiplex PCR, and TCRdb's table has in-frame clones only and misses some. The repertoire has about 12,000 clones, about 66% of them found once; the top ten carry more than 6%. This CDR3 comprises 14 residues. The junction had 0 bases not matched to a gene; V was cut back by 2 bases and J by 1 base. In germline, CDR1 is WSHSY, CDR2 SAAADI. The sequence was collected from a human donor with non-small cell lung cancer. The J gene is TRBJ2-7, the V gene TRBV10-2; TRBD2 agrees at 9 bases. The sequencing input was lung tumor tissue. CDR3 DNA sequence: TGCGCCAGCAGTGAGGCGGGAGGGTCCTACGAGCAGTACTTC. The encoded protein is CASSEAGGSYEQYF.